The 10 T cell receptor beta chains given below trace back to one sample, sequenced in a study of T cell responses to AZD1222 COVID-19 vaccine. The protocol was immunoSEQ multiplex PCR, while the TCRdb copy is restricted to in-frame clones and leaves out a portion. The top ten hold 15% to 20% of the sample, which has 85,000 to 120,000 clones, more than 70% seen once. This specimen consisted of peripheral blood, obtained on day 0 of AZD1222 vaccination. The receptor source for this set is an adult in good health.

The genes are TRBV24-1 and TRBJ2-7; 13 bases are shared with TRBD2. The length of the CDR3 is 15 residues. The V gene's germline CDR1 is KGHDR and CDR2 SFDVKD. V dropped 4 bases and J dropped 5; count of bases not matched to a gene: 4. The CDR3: CATSDSGLAGDEQYF. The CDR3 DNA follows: TGTGCCACCAGTGACTCAGGACTAGCGGGAGACGAGCAGTACTTC.

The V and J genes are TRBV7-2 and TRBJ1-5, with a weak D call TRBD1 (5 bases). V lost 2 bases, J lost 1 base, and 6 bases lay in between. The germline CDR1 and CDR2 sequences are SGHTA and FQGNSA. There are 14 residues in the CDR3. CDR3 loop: CASSLPGSNQPQHF. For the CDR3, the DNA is TGTGCCAGCAGCTTACCAGGGAGCAATCAGCCCCAGCATTTT.

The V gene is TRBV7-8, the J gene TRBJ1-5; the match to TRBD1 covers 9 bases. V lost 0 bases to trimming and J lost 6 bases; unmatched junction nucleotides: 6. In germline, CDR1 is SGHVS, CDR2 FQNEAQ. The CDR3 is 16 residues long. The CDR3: CASSLAGQGITQPQHF. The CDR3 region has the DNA TGTGCCAGCAGCTTAGCGGGACAGGGTATTACTCAGCCCCAGCATTTT.

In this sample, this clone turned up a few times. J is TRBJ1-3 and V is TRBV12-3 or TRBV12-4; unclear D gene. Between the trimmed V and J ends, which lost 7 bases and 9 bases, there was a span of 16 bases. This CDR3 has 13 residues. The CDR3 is CASNRAQEGTIYF. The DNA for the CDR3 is TGTGCCAGCAATCGGGCCCAGGAGGGCACCATATATTTT.

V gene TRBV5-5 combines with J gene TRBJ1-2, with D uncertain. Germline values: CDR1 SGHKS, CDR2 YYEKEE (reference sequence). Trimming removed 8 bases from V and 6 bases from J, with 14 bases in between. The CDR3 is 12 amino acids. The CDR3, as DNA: TGTGCCAGTTGGACCGAAAAGGATGGCTACACCTTC. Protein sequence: CASWTEKDGYTF.

The CDR3 DNA reads TGTGCCAGCAGCGCCAGGGGGAGGAACACTGAAGCTTTCTTT. Encoded protein: CASSARGRNTEAFF. The chain couples TRBV2 to TRBJ1-1; 7 nucleotides match TRBD1. Germline CDR1 SNHLY, CDR2 FYNNEI. This CDR3 comprises 14 residues. Unmatched junction bases numbered 5, after V lost 6 bases and J lost 1 base.

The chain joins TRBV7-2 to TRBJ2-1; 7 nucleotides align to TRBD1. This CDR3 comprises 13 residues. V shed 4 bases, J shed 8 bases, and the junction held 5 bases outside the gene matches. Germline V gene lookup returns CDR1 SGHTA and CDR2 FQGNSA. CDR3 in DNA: TGTGCCAGCAGCTCGACAGGGTATGATGAGCAGTTCTTC. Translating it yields CASSSTGYDEQFF.

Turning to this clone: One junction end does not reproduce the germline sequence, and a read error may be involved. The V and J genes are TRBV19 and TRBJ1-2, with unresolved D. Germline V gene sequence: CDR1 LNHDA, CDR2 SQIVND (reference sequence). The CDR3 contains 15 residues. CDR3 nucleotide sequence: TGTGCCACTAGTCCCAAAACCCAGTCCTTCTATGGCTACACCTTC. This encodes CATSPKTQSFYGYTF.

CDR3 protein: CASRQGAQPQHF. The CDR3, as DNA: TGTGCCAGTAGGCAGGGAGCTCAGCCCCAGCATTTT. The rearrangement links TRBV12-3 or TRBV12-4 to TRBJ1-5, with TRBD1 as a possible D gene (5 bases). With 9 bases removed from V and 6 bases from J, the gap between germline ends came to 12 bases. The CDR3 runs 12 residues.

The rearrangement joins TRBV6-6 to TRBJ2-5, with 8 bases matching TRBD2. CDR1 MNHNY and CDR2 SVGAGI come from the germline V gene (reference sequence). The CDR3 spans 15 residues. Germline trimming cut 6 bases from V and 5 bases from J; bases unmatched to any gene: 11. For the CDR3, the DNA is TGTGCCAGCAGCCCCGGTCTGGGACTAGGGGAGACCCAGTACTTC. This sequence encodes CASSPGLGLGETQYF.